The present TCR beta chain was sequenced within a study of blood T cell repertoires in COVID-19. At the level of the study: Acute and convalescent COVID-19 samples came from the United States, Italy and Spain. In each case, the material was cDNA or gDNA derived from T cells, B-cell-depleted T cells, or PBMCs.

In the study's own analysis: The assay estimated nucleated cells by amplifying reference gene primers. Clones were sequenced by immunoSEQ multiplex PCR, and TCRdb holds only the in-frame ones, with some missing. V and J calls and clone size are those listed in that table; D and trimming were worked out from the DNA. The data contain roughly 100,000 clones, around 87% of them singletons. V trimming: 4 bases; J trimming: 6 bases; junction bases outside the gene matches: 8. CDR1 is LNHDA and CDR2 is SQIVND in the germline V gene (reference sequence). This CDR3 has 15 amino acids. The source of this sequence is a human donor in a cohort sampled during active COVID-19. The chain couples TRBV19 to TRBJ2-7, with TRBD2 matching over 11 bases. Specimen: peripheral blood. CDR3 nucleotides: TGTGCCAGTAGTAGTACTAGCGGGGGACGTTCCGAGCAGTACTTC. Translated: CASSSTSGGRSEQYF.